Presented here are 15 T cell receptor beta chains from one specimen sequenced in a study of T cell responses to AZD1222 COVID-19 vaccine. Profiling relied on immunoSEQ multiplex PCR, and the TCRdb table lists in-frame clones only, not all of them. The data contain 150,000 to 200,000 clones, around 90% of them singletons. This specimen consisted of peripheral blood, obtained 28 days after the second AZD1222 dose. These receptors all stem from an adult who received the AZD1222 COVID-19 vaccine.

This clone was seen a few times. The chain has TRBV2 and TRBJ1-6; D gene ambiguous. Germline V gene data show CDR1 as SNHLY and CDR2 as FYNNEI. This CDR3 comprises 12 residues. Trimming pared 8 bases from V and 8 bases from J, leaving 10 bases between. CDR3 coding DNA: TGTGCCAGCCATAAAACGGATTCACCCCTCCACTTT. Protein: CASHKTDSPLHF.

The chain employs TRBV29-1 and TRBJ1-4; the match to TRBD1 covers 8 bases. V shed 4 bases and J 7 bases; nucleotides not matched to a gene: 8. The CDR3 is 14 residues long. Germline V gene sequence: CDR1 SQVTM, CDR2 ANQGSEA. The CDR3 coding sequence is TGCAGCGTTGCTTTGCAGGGGGCGAGTGAAAAACTGTTTTTT. Translating gives CSVALQGASEKLFF.

The V gene is TRBV28, the J gene TRBJ1-1; D remains ambiguous. Germline loops: CDR1 MDHEN, CDR2 SYDVKM. Deletions cut 1 base from V and 2 bases from J, with 8 bases between. CDR3 length: 14 amino acids. CDR3 in DNA: TGTGCCAGCAGTTTATATAGTCCCAACACTGAAGCTTTCTTT. As protein: CASSLYSPNTEAFF.

This rearrangement joins TRBV19 to TRBJ2-2, with a weak D call TRBD2 (5 bases). Germline assignment: CDR1 LNHDA and CDR2 SQIVND (reference sequence). The V gene lost 3 bases and the J gene lost 2 bases, with 7 bases spanning the gap. The CDR3 has 14 amino acids. CDR3 nucleotide sequence: TGTGCCAGTAGTATCGGGGAAAACACCGGGGAGCTGTTTTTT. This sequence encodes CASSIGENTGELFF.

The rearrangement uses TRBV11-3 and TRBJ2-1; D is ambiguous. The germline V gene has CDR1 SGHNT and CDR2 YENEEA. The CDR3 contains 12 residues. Trimming cost V 5 bases and J 4 bases, with 6 bases left between them. The CDR3 spells CASSRAYNEQFF. Here the CDR3 DNA reads TGTGCCAGCAGCCGCGCATACAATGAGCAGTTCTTC. The whole variable domain, remainder taken from reference TRBV11-3 and TRBJ2-1, is EAGVVQSPRYKIIEKKQPVAFWCNPISGHNTLYWYLQNLGQGPELLIRYENEEAVDDSQLPKDRFSAERLKGVDSTLKIQPAELGDSAVYLCASSRAYNEQFFGPGTRLTVL.

This chain links TRBV11-2 with TRBJ2-3; weak D call: TRBD2 (5 bases). The CDR3 runs 13 residues. CDR1 SGHAT and CDR2 FQNNGV come from the germline V gene. Trimming took off 2 bases at V and 4 bases at J, with 7 bases between the two ends. CDR3 DNA: TGTGCCAGCAGCTTAAGCGGCGCAGATACGCAGTATTTT. It codes for CASSLSGADTQYF.

The V and J genes are TRBV7-2 and TRBJ2-1; 10 bases agree with TRBD2. In germline, CDR1 is SGHTA, CDR2 FQGNSA. V shed 3 bases, J shed 4 bases, and the junction held 3 bases outside the gene matches. The CDR3 is 15 residues long. The CDR3 DNA sequence: TGTGCCAGCAGCTTCCTAGCGGGGGCTTACAATGAGCAGTTCTTC. Its translation is CASSFLAGAYNEQFF.

Points on this clone: One end of the junction fails to match germline, which may point to a read error. This same CDR3 is encoded by further DNA sequences in the sample. The DNA for the CDR3 is TGTGCCAGCAGCCAACGCCCTAGCGGGGGGACCTGGGGCACAGATACACAGTATTTT. Translated: CASSQRPSGGTWGTDTQYF. This sequence joins TRBV3-1 (or the pseudogene TRBV3-2) and TRBJ2-3, with TRBD2 matching over 11 bases. Germline V CDR1 and CDR2: LGHDT, YNNKEL (reference sequence). The CDR3 covers 19 residues.

The J gene is TRBJ1-4, the V gene TRBV4-1; weak D call: TRBD1 (6 bases). Per the germline V gene, CDR1 is MGHRA and CDR2 is YSYEKL. V shed 4 bases and J shed 8 bases, with 23 bases lying between them. This CDR3 spans 17 amino acids. The DNA for the CDR3 is TGCGCCAGCAGCCTACGCTCAGGGAGGGGGGTAGGGGAAAAACTGTTTTTT. Encoded protein: CASSLRSGRGVGEKLFF.

This rearrangement joins TRBV5-1 to TRBJ2-7; either TRBD1 or TRBD2 may supply D (5 bases each). Germline V gene data show CDR1 as SGHRS and CDR2 as YFSETQ. The CDR3 is 15 amino acids. The V gene lost 4 bases and the J gene lost 2 bases, with 16 bases spanning the gap. CDR3 amino acids: CASSTNPGRTYEQYF. The CDR3 coding sequence is TGCGCCAGCAGCACGAACCCGGGACGGACCTACGAGCAGTACTTC. The variable domain in full, completed from reference TRBV5-1 and TRBJ2-7, reads KAGVTQTPRYLIKTRGQQVTLSCSPISGHRSVSWYQQTPGQGLQFLFEYFSETQRNKGNFPGRFSGRQFSNSRSEMNVSTLELGDSALYLCASSTNPGRTYEQYFGPGTRLTVT.

This chain uses TRBV6-6 with TRBJ1-1; D is uncertain. CDR3 length equals 12 residues. The germline V gene has CDR1 MNHNY and CDR2 SVGAGI (reference sequence). Trimming left V 7 bases short and J 4 bases short, with 10 bases between. The CDR3 is CASTSRGTEAFF. The CDR3 bases are TGTGCCAGCACCTCCCGAGGCACTGAAGCTTTCTTT.

The gene calls are TRBV28 and TRBJ2-1, with D perhaps matching TRBD1 (5 bases). With 3 bases removed from V and 2 bases from J, the gap between germline ends came to 8 bases. Germline CDR1 MDHEN, CDR2 SYDVKM. The CDR3 length is 14 residues. The CDR3, as DNA: TGTGCCAGCAGTTTGGGGCTACCCTACAATGAGCAGTTCTTC. Translation: CASSLGLPYNEQFF.

This chain joins TRBV5-1 and TRBJ1-6; no clear D. Germline CDR1 SGHRS, CDR2 YFSETQ. V was shortened by 4 bases and J by 10 bases, with 21 bases between the two germline ends. The CDR3 covers 16 residues. CDR3 in amino acids: CASSPKPGSLGSPLHF. Here the CDR3 DNA reads TGCGCCAGCAGCCCCAAGCCCGGGAGCCTAGGATCACCCCTCCACTTT. Looking up the rest from reference TRBV5-1 and TRBJ1-6 gives the full variable domain: KAGVTQTPRYLIKTRGQQVTLSCSPISGHRSVSWYQQTPGQGLQFLFEYFSETQRNKGNFPGRFSGRQFSNSRSEMNVSTLELGDSALYLCASSPKPGSLGSPLHFGNGTRLTVT.

The chain's CDR3 is CASSTGSPTEAFF. CDR3 coding DNA: TGTGCCAGCAGTACAGGGTCGCCCACTGAAGCTTTCTTT. The rearrangement links TRBV28 to TRBJ1-1; possible D gene TRBD1, 6 bases. The V and J ends lost 5 bases and 4 bases respectively, with 11 bases between them. The CDR3 is 13 residues long. Germline CDR1 MDHEN, CDR2 SYDVKM.

This sequence joins TRBV28 and TRBJ2-2; 8 bases agree with TRBD2. Germline CDR1 is MDHEN and CDR2 is SYDVKM. This CDR3 has 17 amino acids. V shed 2 bases, J shed 7 bases, and the junction held 12 bases outside the gene matches. The DNA for the CDR3 is TGTGCCAGCAGTTTACCGACAGCGGGGGTGGACGGCGGGGAGCTGTTTTTT. It specifies CASSLPTAGVDGGELFF.